What follows are 22 T cell receptor beta chains derived from one specimen sequenced in a study of blood T cell repertoires in COVID-19. The data were produced by immunoSEQ multiplex PCR, yet TCRdb's version contains in-frame clones alone and is incomplete. The table shows 60,000 to 75,000 clones, with roughly 90% occurring only once. The specimen sequenced was peripheral blood. The source of these receptors is a human donor in a cohort sampled during active COVID-19.

The chain couples TRBV27 to TRBJ1-5, with D possibly TRBD1 on 6 matching bases. Germline V gene data show CDR1 as MNHEY and CDR2 as SMNVEV (reference sequence). The CDR3 spans 13 residues. Between the trimmed V and J ends, which lost 3 bases and 4 bases, there was a span of 7 bases. CDR3 protein: CASSFDRNQPQHF. The CDR3 DNA reads as TGTGCCAGCAGTTTTGACAGGAATCAGCCCCAGCATTTT.

The CDR3 nucleotides are TGCAGTGCTAGTCCCAGCGGGAGGTCCACGAACACCGGGGAGCTGTTTTTT. This codes for CSASPSGRSTNTGELFF. The J gene is TRBJ2-2, the V gene TRBV20-1, with 9 nucleotides matching TRBD2. With 3 bases clipped from V and 0 bases from J, the junction kept 8 bases outside the gene matches. CDR1 is DFQATT and CDR2 is SNEGSKA in the germline V gene (reference sequence). The CDR3 loop spans 17 amino acids.

The chain uses TRBV9 and TRBJ1-6; D gene ambiguous. The CDR3 spans 14 residues. CDR1 and CDR2 (germline): SGDLS, YYNGEE. Trimming pared 0 bases from V and 12 bases from J, leaving 13 bases between. The CDR3 nucleotides are TGTGCCAGCAGCGTAGGATCGACCGCGGGACCCCTCCACTTT. The encoded protein is CASSVGSTAGPLHF.

The chain joins TRBV19 to TRBJ1-2; 8 bases fit TRBD1. CDR3 length: 14 residues. After removal of 7 bases from V and 3 bases from J, the junction contained 7 bases not matched to a gene. Germline lookup yields CDR1 LNHDA and CDR2 SQIVND (reference sequence). The CDR3 loop reads CASNRQGKDYGYTF. The CDR3 DNA reads TGTGCCAGTAATAGACAGGGGAAGGACTATGGCTACACCTTC.

V is TRBV9 and J is TRBJ1-2; 9 nucleotides line up with TRBD1. Germline loops: CDR1 SGDLS, CDR2 YYNGEE. V shed 0 bases, J shed 4 bases, and the junction held 4 bases outside the gene matches. This CDR3 is built from 15 residues. CDR3 sequence reads: CASSVDGTGPYGYTF. CDR3 coding DNA: TGTGCCAGCAGCGTAGATGGGACAGGGCCCTATGGCTACACCTTC.

V gene TRBV19 combines with J gene TRBJ2-3; TRBD2 matches at 10 bases. Germline lookup yields CDR1 LNHDA and CDR2 SQIVND (reference sequence). With V trimmed by 3 bases and J by 3 bases, 6 bases remained unmatched. The CDR3 is made up of 16 amino acids. This CDR3 is CASSILAGAGTDTQYF. CDR3 nucleotides: TGTGCCAGTAGTATTCTAGCGGGAGCTGGAACAGATACGCAGTATTTT.

The chain recombines TRBV6-1 with TRBJ2-1, with 9 bases matching TRBD2. From germline, CDR1 is MNHNS and CDR2 SASEGT. The CDR3 consists of 17 residues. Trimming took 3 bases from V and 4 from J; bases not matched to a gene: 10. CDR3: CASSEAVVLAGYNEQFF. The CDR3 DNA is TGTGCCAGCAGTGAGGCAGTTGTGCTAGCGGGGTACAATGAGCAGTTCTTC.

V usage is TRBV28 and J usage is TRBJ2-3, with 8 bases fitting TRBD1. J was trimmed by 4 bases and V by 4 bases; bases with no gene match: 7. The CDR3 extends over 15 amino acids. CDR1 is MDHEN, CDR2 SYDVKM, per germline. This CDR3 reads CASSWTGRGSDTQYF. The CDR3 DNA follows: TGTGCCAGCAGTTGGACAGGGAGAGGTTCAGATACGCAGTATTTT.

The chain recombines TRBV4-1 with TRBJ2-3; D is unclear. The germline gives CDR1 MGHRA, CDR2 YSYEKL. Between the trimmed V and J ends, which lost 2 bases and 2 bases, there was a span of 2 bases. This CDR3 region has 12 residues. CDR3 residues: CASSQLTDTQYF. The DNA for the CDR3 is TGCGCCAGCAGCCAACTCACAGATACGCAGTATTTT.

This chain links TRBV4-1 with TRBJ1-4; TRBD1 matches at 8 bases. Losses at the gene ends were 2 bases for V and 4 bases for J; bases not matched to a gene: 6. Germline CDR1 is MGHRA and CDR2 is YSYEKL. The CDR3 consists of 16 residues. This CDR3 is CASSQRQTGDNEKLFF. The CDR3 DNA is TGCGCCAGCAGCCAACGACAGACAGGGGATAATGAAAAACTGTTTTTT.

The genes are TRBV7-2 and TRBJ2-1, with 9 bases matching TRBD2. V trimming: 5 bases; J trimming: 7 bases; junction bases outside the gene matches: 9. This CDR3 region has 15 residues. The V gene's germline CDR1 is SGHTA and CDR2 FQGNSA. The CDR3 protein is CASSALAGVFNEQFF. The CDR3 bases are TGTGCCAGCAGCGCACTAGCGGGTGTATTTAATGAGCAGTTCTTC. Full variable domain (remainder filled in from reference TRBV7-2 and TRBJ2-1): GAGVSQSPSNKVTEKGKDVELRCDPISGHTALYWYRQSLGQGLEFLIYFQGNSAPDKSGLPSDRFSAERTGGSVSTLTIQRTQQEDSAVYLCASSALAGVFNEQFFGPGTRLTVL.

The rearrangement links TRBV7-2 to TRBJ2-2; weak D call: TRBD2 (5 bases). Germline assignment: CDR1 SGHTA and CDR2 FQGNSA. The germline V and J ends were trimmed by 4 bases and 4 bases, with 7 bases remaining between them. This CDR3 spans 13 amino acids. CDR3: CASSSTSTGELFF. CDR3 coding DNA: TGTGCCAGCAGCTCCACTAGCACCGGGGAGCTGTTTTTT. Drawing the rest from reference TRBV7-2 and TRBJ2-2, the complete variable domain is GAGVSQSPSNKVTEKGKDVELRCDPISGHTALYWYRQSLGQGLEFLIYFQGNSAPDKSGLPSDRFSAERTGGSVSTLTIQRTQQEDSAVYLCASSSTSTGELFFGEGSRLTVL.

V gene TRBV10-2 combines with J gene TRBJ2-1; 11 bases are a match to TRBD2. Germline CDR1 is WSHSY and CDR2 is SAAADI. CDR3 size: 18 residues. J gave up 8 bases and V 3 bases, and 15 bases lay outside the gene matches. The CDR3: CASSDPRVAGGRIDEQFF. The CDR3, as DNA: TGCGCCAGCAGTGACCCCCGGGTAGCGGGAGGGCGAATCGATGAGCAGTTCTTC.

This clone was seen a single time. The chain joins TRBV19 to TRBJ2-3; 10 positions match TRBD2. CDR3 length: 17 amino acids. Germline V gene data show CDR1 as LNHDA and CDR2 as SQIVND (reference sequence). V lost 0 bases to trimming and J lost 0 bases; unmatched junction nucleotides: 3. The DNA of the CDR3 is TGTGCCAGTAGTATAGAAGGTAGCGGGAGGAGCACAGATACGCAGTATTTT. Translated, it gives CASSIEGSGRSTDTQYF.

The chain recombines TRBV28 with TRBJ1-5; the match to TRBD1 covers 9 bases. The CDR3 has 16 amino acids. The germline gives CDR1 MDHEN, CDR2 SYDVKM. V lost 2 bases, J lost 6 bases, and 8 bases stayed unmatched. CDR3 loop: CASSLRDRETGQPQHF. DNA of the CDR3: TGTGCCAGCAGTTTAAGGGACAGGGAAACGGGTCAGCCCCAGCATTTT.

The CDR3 sequence: CASSEGGFETQYF. In DNA, the CDR3 is TGCGCCAGCAGTGAAGGGGGTTTTGAGACCCAGTACTTC. The rearrangement links TRBV10-1 to TRBJ2-5; D is possibly TRBD1 (6 bases). CDR1 is WNHNN, CDR2 SYGVQD, per germline (reference sequence). The CDR3 extends over 13 amino acids. The V end was cut by 3 bases, the J end by 5 bases, with 10 bases between.

The chain uses TRBV28 and TRBJ2-5; a weak D match, TRBD1 (6 bases). V was trimmed by 7 bases and J by 5 bases, leaving 20 bases between them. Germline V lookup: CDR1 MDHEN, CDR2 SYDVKM. This CDR3 spans 15 amino acids. As DNA, the CDR3 is TGTGCCAGCACAACCCAGCTTGGGGGCGCGGAGACCCAGTACTTC. Its protein is CASTTQLGGAETQYF.

This chain links TRBV18 with TRBJ2-3; 7 bases fit TRBD2. Germline V gene lookup returns CDR1 KGHSH and CDR2 LQKENI. The CDR3 length is 20 residues. Germline trimming cut 1 base from V and 0 bases from J; bases unmatched to any gene: 16. The CDR3: CASSPRGRASGALSTDTQYF. The CDR3 DNA sequence: TGTGCCAGCTCACCACGTGGGCGGGCTAGCGGAGCCTTAAGCACAGATACGCAGTATTTT.

CDR3 sequence: CSASEWRDEKLFF. The CDR3 DNA follows: TGCAGTGCTAGTGAGTGGAGGGATGAAAAACTGTTTTTT. V usage is TRBV20-1 and J usage is TRBJ1-4; D is unclear. Germline V gives CDR1 DFQATT, CDR2 SNEGSKA (reference sequence). This CDR3 has 13 residues. Trimming cost V 3 bases and J 6 bases, with 11 bases left between them.

The CDR3 loop reads CASSRSDEQYF. The CDR3 DNA reads TGTGCCAGCAGCCGATCAGACGAGCAGTACTTC. V gene TRBV3-1 (or the pseudogene TRBV3-2) combines with J gene TRBJ2-7; D remains ambiguous. The germline V and J ends were trimmed by 4 bases and 5 bases, with 6 bases remaining between them. From germline, CDR1 is LGHDT and CDR2 YNNKEL (reference sequence). This CDR3 has 11 residues.

The chain carries TRBV5-1 and TRBJ2-1; a possible D gene is TRBD2 (5 bases). CDR3 size: 16 residues. Trimming removed 2 bases from V and 6 bases from J, with 18 bases in between. The V gene's germline CDR1 is SGHRS and CDR2 YFSETQ. Here the CDR3 reads CASSLRSSGISNEQFF. The CDR3 DNA is TGCGCCAGCAGCTTAAGGAGCTCGGGAATTTCCAATGAGCAGTTCTTC.

The chain has TRBV5-4 and TRBJ2-5, with TRBD2 as a possible D gene (7 bases). The germline CDR1 and CDR2 sequences are SGHNT and YYREEE (reference sequence). Trimming cost V 4 bases and J 4 bases, with 17 bases left between them. The CDR3 runs 15 residues. DNA for the CDR3: TGTGCCAGCAGCCCCGAGGGGGGGGCCCCAGAGACCCAGTACTTC. Its translation is CASSPEGGAPETQYF.